This paragraph reports one T cell receptor (beta chain). In this sample, this clonotype turned up a few times. Which antigen it targets is not known. No much larger clone exists at a distance of one base, and base qualities are not known. The method was 5' RACE. The run used an Illumina HiSeq 2000. A universal primer binding site was introduced by template switching, and a unique molecular identifier was present in the final cDNA, enabling accurate counting of TCR cDNA molecules. First-strand cDNA for TCR alpha and beta chains was synthesized from specific primers in the conserved constant-segment region. Each cDNA library was double barcoded, with a SMART-Mk sample barcode plus Illumina barcodes, to control for contamination. TruSeq adapter sequences, together with Illumina sample barcodes, were added in two successive PCR steps. Sequencing of the TCR alpha and beta cDNA libraries was done on the Illumina HiSeq platform using custom primers. In the paper's pipeline: MiGEC processed the raw reads to extract unique molecular identifiers, while MiXCR was used to determine the CDR3 positions. For each individual, recombination models were inferred using an EM algorithm with the repgenHMM and IGoR tools. The tcR package in R was used for shared clonotype analysis, with sharing normalized by the product of cloneset sizes. To study raw recombination without the effects of thymic and clonal selection, out-of-frame nonproductive sequences were analyzed. TCRdb applied fastp at Q25 and MiXCR to the public reads, then kept only in-frame beta chains. Rows merge per CDR3 protein into single entries with the most common DNA and genes. The V and J calls shown here were made by TCRdb, not taken from the authors' results. This sample gives 510,000 or so distinct CDR3 sequences in total; roughly 15% of them show up just once. The leading ten clones occupy roughly 0.43% of the sample.

These data are taken from a study of identical twins (dated by TCRdb to the mid-2010s). About the full investigation: TCR alpha and beta repertoires from monozygotic twins, unrelated adults of various ages and cord blood were deep-sequenced to test whether fetal clonotypes persist. To rule out contamination, replicate twin experiments were performed at different times with different library preparation protocols.

The germline ends are 8 bases apart after V is trimmed by 6 bases and J by 0 bases. The germline V gene sets CDR1 to MNHNS and CDR2 to SASEGT. The CDR3 runs 14 amino acids, cysteine and phenylalanine included. Only the CDR3 part of the read is kept: 42 bases, read in frame from the first base. General conclusions and limits of the study: Recombination models systematically underestimated out-of-frame TCR alpha sharing in monozygotic twins but agreed with sharing between unrelated individuals. Compared with coincidental sharing between unrelated individuals, an excess of low generation-probability sequences was observed among out-of-frame TCR alpha sequences shared between twins. Abundant cord blood beta clonotypes carried fewer insertions; young adult naive repertoires showed a weaker similar trend, while memory repertoires showed none. Excess twin sharing in beta out-of-frame sequences was weaker because fewer shared sequences lowered the signal-to-noise ratio. Because the same donors could not be followed over many years, the conclusions depended on cross-sectional statistical analysis. Invariant T cells such as MAIT and iNKT could partly confound zero-insertion analyses, though diverse VJ usage argued against this for most clonotypes.

Only healthy Caucasian donors were included. Three pairs of female monozygotic twins, all aged 18 to 29 years, made up the twin cohort. Positive isolation kits from Invitrogen were used to isolate CD4+ and CD8+ T cell populations. This same sample was also taken into another study, of yellow fever vaccine responses in identical twins. As the second study states: According to the authors, the vaccine-induced T cell response in identical twins seemed to be partly convergent and partly specific to each individual. Focusing on identical twins, the study followed the T cell clones that responded to the vaccine, and did so with precision.

The sequence joins TRBV6-1 to TRBJ1-4, with the D gene not confidently named. Sequencing was carried out using CD4+ T cells sorted from blood. The sequence was collected from a woman aged 18-29 years in good health. The DNA is TGTGCCAGCAGAGTAAGGACAACTAATGAAAAACTGTTTTTT. The translation is CASRVRTTNEKLFF.